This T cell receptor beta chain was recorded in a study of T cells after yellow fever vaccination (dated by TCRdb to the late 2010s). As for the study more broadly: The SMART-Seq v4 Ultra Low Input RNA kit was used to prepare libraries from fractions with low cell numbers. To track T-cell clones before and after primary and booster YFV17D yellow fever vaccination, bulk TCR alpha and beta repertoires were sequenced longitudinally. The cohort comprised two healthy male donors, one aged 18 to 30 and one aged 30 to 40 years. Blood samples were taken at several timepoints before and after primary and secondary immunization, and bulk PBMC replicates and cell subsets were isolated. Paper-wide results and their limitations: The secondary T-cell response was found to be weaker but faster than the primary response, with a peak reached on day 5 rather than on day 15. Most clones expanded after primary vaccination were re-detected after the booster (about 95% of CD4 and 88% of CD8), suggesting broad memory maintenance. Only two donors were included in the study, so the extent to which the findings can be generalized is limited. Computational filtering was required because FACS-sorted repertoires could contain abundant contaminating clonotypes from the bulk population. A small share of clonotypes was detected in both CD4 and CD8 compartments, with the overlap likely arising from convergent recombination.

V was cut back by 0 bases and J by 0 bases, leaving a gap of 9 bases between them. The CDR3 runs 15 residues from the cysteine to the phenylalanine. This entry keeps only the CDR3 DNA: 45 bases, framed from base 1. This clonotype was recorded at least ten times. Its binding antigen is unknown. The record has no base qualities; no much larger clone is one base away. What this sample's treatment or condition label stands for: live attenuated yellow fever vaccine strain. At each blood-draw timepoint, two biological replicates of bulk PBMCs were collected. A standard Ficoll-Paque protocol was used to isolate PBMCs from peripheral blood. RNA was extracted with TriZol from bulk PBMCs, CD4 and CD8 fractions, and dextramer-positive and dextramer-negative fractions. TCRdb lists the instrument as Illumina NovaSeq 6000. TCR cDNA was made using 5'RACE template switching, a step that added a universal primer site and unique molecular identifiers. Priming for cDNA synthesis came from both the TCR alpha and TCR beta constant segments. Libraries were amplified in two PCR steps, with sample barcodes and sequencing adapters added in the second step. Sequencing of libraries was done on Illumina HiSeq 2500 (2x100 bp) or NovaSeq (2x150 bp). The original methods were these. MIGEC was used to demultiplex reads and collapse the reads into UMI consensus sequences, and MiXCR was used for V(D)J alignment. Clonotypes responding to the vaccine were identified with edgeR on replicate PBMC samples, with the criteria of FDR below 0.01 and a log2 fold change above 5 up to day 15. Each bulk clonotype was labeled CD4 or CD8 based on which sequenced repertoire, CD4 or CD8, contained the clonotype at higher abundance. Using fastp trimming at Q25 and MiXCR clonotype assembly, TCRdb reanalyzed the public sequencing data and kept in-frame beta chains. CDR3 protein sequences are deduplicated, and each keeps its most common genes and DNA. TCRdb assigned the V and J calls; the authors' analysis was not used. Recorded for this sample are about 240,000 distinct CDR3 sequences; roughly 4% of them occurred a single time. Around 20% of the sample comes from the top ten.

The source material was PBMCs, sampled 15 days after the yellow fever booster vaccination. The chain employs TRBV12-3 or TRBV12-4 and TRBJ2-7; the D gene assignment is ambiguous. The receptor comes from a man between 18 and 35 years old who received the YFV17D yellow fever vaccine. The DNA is TGTGCCAGCAGTTTAGCGGGTAGGGTCTCCTACGAGCAGTACTTC. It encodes CASSLAGRVSYEQYF.